This TCR beta chain was recovered during a study of radiotherapy plus CTLA-4 blockade in lung cancer. The study, taken as a whole, reports: Among reported predictors of response, early blood T cell clone dynamics with interferon-beta performed best.

The CDR3 is 17 residues long. V lost 5 bases and J 4 bases, leaving 23 bases between the germline ends. From germline, CDR1 is SGHRS and CDR2 YFSETQ. Method: immunoSEQ multiplex PCR; TCRdb's copy keeps in-frame clones and lacks some. This table holds tens of thousands of clones, around 72% found once. A note on this clone: No antigen is known for it.

Sequencing was performed on peripheral blood, taken from a patient treated with radiotherapy plus ipilimumab. The receptor comes from a human donor with non-small cell lung cancer who had a complete response to radiotherapy plus ipilimumab. This chain links TRBV5-1 with TRBJ2-3; TRBD2 might be the D (7 bases). The CDR3 nucleotides read TGCGCCAGCAGTGCTCGGGGGGCGGGAGTACTGGCAGATACGCAGTATTTT. This encodes CASSARGAGVLADTQYF.